The 17 T cell receptor beta chains in this list originate from one sample, sequenced in a study of read filtering for tumor transcriptome and immune sequencing. From about 400 ng of RNA, a library with molecular barcoded alpha/delta and beta/gamma adaptors was made. In TCRdb, the reads were re-called with MiXCR into one record per CDR3 protein. The data show about 90,000 distinct CDR3 sequences, roughly 12% seen once. The sample comprised a population of CD138-negative cells sorted from bone marrow. These receptors were collected from a donor older than 35 with multiple myeloma.

This clonotype occurred once. A much more abundant neighbour one base away suggests this may be a read error. The chain uses TRBV19 and TRBJ2-7, with 14 nucleotides matching TRBD2. Germline CDR1 and CDR2: LNHDA and SQIVND (reference sequence). The CDR3 totals 18 residues. The V segment lost 6 bases and the J segment 5 bases; nucleotides outside the gene matches: 15. DNA for the CDR3: TGTGCCAGTAGATCTGGCAGACTAGCGGGAGGGCCTTTCGACGAGCAGTACTTC. Its protein is CASRSGRLAGGPFDEQYF.

Many counts were recorded for this clonotype. The J gene is TRBJ1-1, the V gene TRBV29-1; D remains unclear. Trimming stripped 7 bases from V and 0 bases from J, with 12 bases between. The germline gives CDR1 SQVTM, CDR2 ANQGSEA. This CDR3 is 13 amino acids long. Here the CDR3 DNA reads TGCAGCGGGGCGGGAGCCATGAACACTGAAGCTTTCTTT. This encodes CSGAGAMNTEAFF.

About this clonotype: This probably arose from a read error, given a far larger clone one base away. This chain uses TRBV11-3 with TRBJ2-7; 9 nucleotides agree with TRBD2. The J segment lost 7 bases and the V segment lost 5 bases, leaving 12 bases of the junction unmatched. CDR1 is SGHNT, CDR2 YENEEA, per germline. The CDR3 has 15 residues. Here the CDR3 reads CASSVSGRPYNEQYF. For the CDR3, the DNA is TGTGCCAGCAGCGTTAGCGGGAGACCTTACAATGAGCAGTACTTC.

Turning to this clonotype: This may be a read error, as it is one base from a much larger clone. The gene calls are TRBV6-2 or TRBV6-3 and TRBJ2-1, with D uncertain. CDR1 MNHEY and CDR2 SVGEGT come from the germline V gene. The CDR3 contains 12 residues. CDR3 bases: TGTGTCAGCAGTTACACCCTTTATGAGCAGTTCTTC. It yields the protein CVSSYTLYEQFF.

Concerning this clonotype itself: A read error may be the cause here, since a much bigger clone is one base away. The V gene is TRBV6-2 or TRBV6-3, the J gene TRBJ1-5; 8 bases are a match to TRBD1. The germline V gene encodes CDR1 MNHEY and CDR2 SVGEGT. The CDR3 contains 18 residues. The CDR3 DNA reads as TGTGCCCGCAGTGGAGGGACAGGTACCATCTGGACAGATCAGCCCCAGCATTTT. Residues: CARSGGTGTIWTDQPQHF.

This clonotype showed up just a few times. The chain has TRBV6-1 and TRBJ1-1; 8 nucleotides align to TRBD1. Per the germline V gene, CDR1 is MNHNS and CDR2 is SASEGT. This CDR3 comprises 17 residues. Trimming at V came to 6 bases and at J to 1 base, leaving 13 bases not matched to a gene. CDR3 DNA: TGTGCCAGCAGGGACCCGAGGGCAGGGGGCGGGAACACTGAAGCTTTCTTT. Its protein product is CASRDPRAGGGNTEAFF.

This clonotype was counted at least ten times. This chain uses TRBV29-1 with TRBJ1-1, with D tentatively TRBD1 (6 bases). V was clipped by 7 bases and J by 1 base, with 13 bases between them. CDR3 length equals 13 residues. In germline, CDR1 is SQVTM, CDR2 ANQGSEA. The CDR3 coding sequence is TGCAGCGGAGGGGGGGGAGAGAACACTGAAGCTTTCTTT. Translating gives CSGGGGENTEAFF.

In this sample, this clonotype turned up many times. The chain links TRBV14 to TRBJ2-7, with TRBD1 as a possible D gene (5 bases). This CDR3 is 13 amino acids long. Trimming pared 4 bases from V and 1 base from J, leaving 8 bases between. CDR1 SGHDN and CDR2 FVKESK come from the germline V gene. The CDR3 spells CASSLDISYEQYF. DNA of the CDR3: TGTGCCAGCAGCCTGGACATTTCCTACGAGCAGTACTTC.

At least ten counts were recorded for this clonotype. The CDR3 sequence is CSVESGTGELFF. In DNA, the CDR3 is TGCAGCGTTGAGAGTGGCACCGGGGAGCTGTTTTTT. The J gene is TRBJ2-2, the V gene TRBV29-1, with unresolved D. The germline V and J ends were trimmed by 3 bases and 4 bases, with 6 bases remaining between them. In germline, CDR1 is SQVTM, CDR2 ANQGSEA. The CDR3 consists of 12 residues.

Only a few counts were recorded for this clonotype. The chain joins TRBV6-2 or TRBV6-3 to TRBJ2-3; possibly TRBD2 for D (6 bases). The CDR3 length is 15 residues. V was cut by 4 bases and J by 4 bases, with 15 bases left in between. CDR1 MNHEY and CDR2 SVGEGT come from the germline V gene. For the CDR3, the DNA is TGTGCCAGCAGTTCCCTCGGGAGTGTGGCAGATACGCAGTATTTT. Protein product: CASSSLGSVADTQYF.

This clonotype was picked up many times. The chain carries TRBV28 and TRBJ2-3, with 7 nucleotides matching TRBD2. This CDR3 comprises 15 residues. V shed 5 bases and J 0 bases; nucleotides not matched to a gene: 5. Per the germline V gene, CDR1 is MDHEN and CDR2 is SYDVKM. The CDR3 nucleotides are TGTGCCAGCAGTCCTAGCGGTCCTAGCACAGATACGCAGTATTTT. Its protein is CASSPSGPSTDTQYF.

This clonotype appeared many times. This chain joins TRBV19 and TRBJ1-5, with D perhaps TRBD1 (5 bases). This CDR3 is 16 amino acids long. Germline-derived CDR1 and CDR2 are LNHDA and SQIVND (reference sequence). V lost 5 bases and J lost 1, with 15 bases in between. The CDR3 coding sequence is TGTGCCAGTAGTTTGGCAGGGAAAAGGAGCAATCAGCCCCAGCATTTT. Translation: CASSLAGKRSNQPQHF.

The genes are TRBV20-1 and TRBJ1-2; D remains unclear. The germline gives CDR1 DFQATT, CDR2 SNEGSKA (reference sequence). The CDR3 loop spans 14 amino acids. V lost 6 bases, J lost 0 bases, and 14 bases lay in between. This CDR3 reads CSALLHTTNYGYTF. The CDR3, as DNA: TGCAGTGCCCTCCTGCACACAACTAACTATGGCTACACCTTC.

The rearrangement joins TRBV2 to TRBJ2-3; D is perhaps TRBD1 (5 bases). The CDR3 has 14 amino acids. Germline V gene sequence: CDR1 SNHLY, CDR2 FYNNEI. V gave up 6 bases and J gave up 2 bases, with 12 bases separating them. This chain's CDR3 is CASSAGFPTDTQYF. The DNA for the CDR3 is TGTGCCAGCAGCGCAGGGTTCCCCACAGATACGCAGTATTTT.

This clonotype has a count of ten or more. The chain couples TRBV7-9 to TRBJ2-5, with D possibly TRBD2 on 5 matching bases. Germline assignment: CDR1 SEHNR and CDR2 FQNEAQ (reference sequence). V lost 1 base and J 2 bases, leaving 5 bases between the germline ends. CDR3 size: 13 residues. In DNA form, the CDR3 reads TGTGCCAGCAGCTTAGGGACTCAAGAGACCCAGTACTTC. Its protein product is CASSLGTQETQYF.

A note on this clonotype: This clone may be a read error of a much larger clone one base away. The CDR3 does not close with the conserved phenylalanine or tryptophan, likely indicating a read error. The rearrangement uses TRBV6-6 and TRBJ2-5; 9 nucleotides agree with TRBD1. CDR1 and CDR2 from the germline V gene are MNHNY and SVGAGI (reference sequence). CDR3 size: 17 residues. V trimming: 5 bases; J trimming: 6 bases; junction bases outside the gene matches: 16. The CDR3 DNA follows: TGTGCCAGCAGTCAACTAACAGGACAGGGGATGGAAAAGACCCAGTACCTC. It specifies CASSQLTGQGMEKTQYL.

This clonotype was seen many times. The V call is TRBV2, the J call TRBJ2-7; D is possibly TRBD2 (6 bases). The germline gives CDR1 SNHLY, CDR2 FYNNEI. The CDR3 runs to 13 residues. V dropped 9 bases and J dropped 6 bases, with 18 bases sitting between them. The CDR3: CASRGTPVGEQYF. The CDR3, as DNA: TGTGCCAGTCGCGGGACCCCAGTGGGCGAGCAGTACTTC.